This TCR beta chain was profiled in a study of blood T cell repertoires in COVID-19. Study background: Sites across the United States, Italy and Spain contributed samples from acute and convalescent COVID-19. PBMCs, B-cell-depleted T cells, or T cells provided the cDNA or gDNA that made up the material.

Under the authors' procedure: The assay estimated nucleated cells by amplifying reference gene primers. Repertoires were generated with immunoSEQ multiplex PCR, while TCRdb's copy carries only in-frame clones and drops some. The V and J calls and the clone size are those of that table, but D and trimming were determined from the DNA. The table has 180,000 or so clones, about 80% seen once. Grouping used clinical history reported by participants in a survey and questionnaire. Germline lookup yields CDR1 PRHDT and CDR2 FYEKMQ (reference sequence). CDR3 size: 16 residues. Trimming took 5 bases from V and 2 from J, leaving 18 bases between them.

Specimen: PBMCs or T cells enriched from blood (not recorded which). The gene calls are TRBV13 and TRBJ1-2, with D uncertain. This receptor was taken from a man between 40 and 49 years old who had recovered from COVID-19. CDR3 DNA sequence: TGTGCCAGCAGCCCTGGGGAGACCGGGGTGAACTATGGCTACACCTTC. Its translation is CASSPGETGVNYGYTF.